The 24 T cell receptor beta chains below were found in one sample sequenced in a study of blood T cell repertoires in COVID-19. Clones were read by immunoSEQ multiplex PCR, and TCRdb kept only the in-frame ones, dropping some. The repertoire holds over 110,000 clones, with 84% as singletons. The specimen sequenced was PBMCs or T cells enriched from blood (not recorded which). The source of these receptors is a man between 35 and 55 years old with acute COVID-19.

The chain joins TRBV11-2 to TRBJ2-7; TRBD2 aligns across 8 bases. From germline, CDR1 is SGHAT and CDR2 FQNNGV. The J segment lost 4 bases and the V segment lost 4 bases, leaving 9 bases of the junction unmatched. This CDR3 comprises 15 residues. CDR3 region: CASSSGAGVAYEQYF. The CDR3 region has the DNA TGTGCCAGCAGCTCCGGAGCGGGAGTCGCTTACGAGCAGTACTTC.

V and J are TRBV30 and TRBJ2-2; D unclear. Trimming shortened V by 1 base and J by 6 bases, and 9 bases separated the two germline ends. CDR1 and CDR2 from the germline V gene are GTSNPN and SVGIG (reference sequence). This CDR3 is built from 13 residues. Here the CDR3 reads CAWSGRVSGELFF. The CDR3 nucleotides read TGTGCCTGGAGTGGTCGGGTGTCCGGGGAGCTGTTTTTT.

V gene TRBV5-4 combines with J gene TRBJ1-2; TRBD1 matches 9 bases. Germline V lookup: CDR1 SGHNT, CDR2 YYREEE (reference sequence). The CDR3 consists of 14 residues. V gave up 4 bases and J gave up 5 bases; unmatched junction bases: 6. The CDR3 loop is CASSGGQGRYGYTF. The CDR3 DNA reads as TGTGCCAGCAGCGGTGGACAGGGGCGGTATGGCTACACCTTC.

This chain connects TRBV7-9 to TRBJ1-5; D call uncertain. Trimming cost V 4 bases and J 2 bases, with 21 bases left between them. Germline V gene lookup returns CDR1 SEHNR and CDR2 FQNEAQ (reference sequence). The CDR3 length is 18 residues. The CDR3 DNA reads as TGTGCCAGCAGCTACACCCGCTACGAGTTGGGAGGCAATCAGCCCCAGCATTTT. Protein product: CASSYTRYELGGNQPQHF.

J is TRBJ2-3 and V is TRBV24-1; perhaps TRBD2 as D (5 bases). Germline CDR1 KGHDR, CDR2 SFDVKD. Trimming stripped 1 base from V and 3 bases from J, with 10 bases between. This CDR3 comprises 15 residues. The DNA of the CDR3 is TGTGCCACCAGTGATTTCGGGGTTCAGACAGATACGCAGTATTTT. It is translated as CATSDFGVQTDTQYF.

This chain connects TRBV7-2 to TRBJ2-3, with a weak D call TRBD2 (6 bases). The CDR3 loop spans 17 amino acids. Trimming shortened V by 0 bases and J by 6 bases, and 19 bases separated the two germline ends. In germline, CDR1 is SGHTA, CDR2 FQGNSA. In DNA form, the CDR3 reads TGTGCCAGCAGCTTAGCTGGGGAAGCGGGCCACAGCGATACGCAGTATTTT. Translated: CASSLAGEAGHSDTQYF.

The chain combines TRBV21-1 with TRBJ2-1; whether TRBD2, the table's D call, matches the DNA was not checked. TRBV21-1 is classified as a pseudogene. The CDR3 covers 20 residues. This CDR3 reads CASSPAASGGKYSSYNEQFF. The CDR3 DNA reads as TGTGCCAGCAGCCCCGCCGCGAGCGGGGGGAAGTACAGCTCCTACAATGAGCAGTTCTTC.

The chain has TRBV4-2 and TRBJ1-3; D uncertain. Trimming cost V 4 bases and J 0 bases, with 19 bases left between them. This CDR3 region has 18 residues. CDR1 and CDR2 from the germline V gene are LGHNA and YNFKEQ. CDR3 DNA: TGTGCCAGCAGCCCAGATAACTTTGTCGAGAGCTCTGGAAACACCATATATTTT. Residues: CASSPDNFVESSGNTIYF.

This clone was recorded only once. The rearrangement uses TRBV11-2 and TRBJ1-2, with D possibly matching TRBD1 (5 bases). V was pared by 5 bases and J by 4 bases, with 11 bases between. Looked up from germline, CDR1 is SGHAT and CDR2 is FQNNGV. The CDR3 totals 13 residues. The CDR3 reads CASSITGVYGYTF. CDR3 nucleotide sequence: TGTGCCAGCAGCATAACAGGTGTCTATGGCTACACCTTC.

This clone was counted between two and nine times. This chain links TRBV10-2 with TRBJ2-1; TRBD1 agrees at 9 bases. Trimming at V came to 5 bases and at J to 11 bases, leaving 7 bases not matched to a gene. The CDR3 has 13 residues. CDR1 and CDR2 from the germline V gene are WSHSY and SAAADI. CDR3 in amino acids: CASSPSTGGQQFF. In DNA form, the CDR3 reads TGCGCCAGCAGTCCGAGTACAGGGGGCCAGCAGTTCTTC.

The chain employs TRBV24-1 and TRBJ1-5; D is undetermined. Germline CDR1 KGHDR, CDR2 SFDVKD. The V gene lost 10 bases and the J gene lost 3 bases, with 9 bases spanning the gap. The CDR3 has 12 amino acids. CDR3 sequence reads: CATASPNQPQHF. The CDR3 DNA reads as TGTGCCACAGCGAGCCCCAATCAGCCCCAGCATTTT.

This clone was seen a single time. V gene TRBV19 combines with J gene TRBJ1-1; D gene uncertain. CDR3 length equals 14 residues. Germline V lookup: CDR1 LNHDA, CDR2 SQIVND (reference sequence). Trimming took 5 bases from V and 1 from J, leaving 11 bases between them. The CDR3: CASSLHDWNTEAFF. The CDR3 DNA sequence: TGTGCCAGTAGTCTCCACGACTGGAACACTGAAGCTTTCTTT.

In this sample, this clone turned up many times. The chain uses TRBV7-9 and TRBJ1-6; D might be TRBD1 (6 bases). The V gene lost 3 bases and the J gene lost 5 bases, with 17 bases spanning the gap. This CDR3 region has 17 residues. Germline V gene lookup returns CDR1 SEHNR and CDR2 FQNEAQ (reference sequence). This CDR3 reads CASSLPLQGNNNSPLHF. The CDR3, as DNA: TGTGCCAGCAGCTTGCCCTTACAGGGAAACAATAATTCACCCCTCCACTTT.

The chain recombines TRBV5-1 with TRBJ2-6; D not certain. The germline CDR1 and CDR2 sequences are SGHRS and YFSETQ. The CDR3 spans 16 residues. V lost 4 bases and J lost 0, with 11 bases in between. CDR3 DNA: TGCGCCAGCAGCCTGGACGGTACCTCTGGGGCCAACGTCCTGACTTTC. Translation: CASSLDGTSGANVLTF.

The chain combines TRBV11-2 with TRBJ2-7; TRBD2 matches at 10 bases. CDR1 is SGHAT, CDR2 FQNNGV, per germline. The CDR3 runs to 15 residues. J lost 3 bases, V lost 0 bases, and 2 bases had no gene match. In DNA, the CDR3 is TGTGCCAGCAGCTTAGATCTAGCGGGAGACTACGAGCAGTACTTC. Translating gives CASSLDLAGDYEQYF. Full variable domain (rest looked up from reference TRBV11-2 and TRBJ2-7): EAGVAQSPRYKIIEKRQSVAFWCNPISGHATLYWYQQILGQGPKLLIQFQNNGVVDDSQLPKDRFSAERLKGVDSTLKIQPAKLEDSAVYLCASSLDLAGDYEQYFGPGTRLTVT.

CDR3 in DNA: TGCAGCGTTGATCATCAGAGAGCCGGGACTAGGAGAAATGAGCAGTTCTTC. Translating gives CSVDHQRAGTRRNEQFF. J is TRBJ2-1 and V is TRBV29-1; 8 bases are a match to TRBD2. The CDR3 runs 17 residues. V lost 3 bases, J lost 7 bases, and 17 bases stayed unmatched. Looked up from germline, CDR1 is SQVTM and CDR2 is ANQGSEA.

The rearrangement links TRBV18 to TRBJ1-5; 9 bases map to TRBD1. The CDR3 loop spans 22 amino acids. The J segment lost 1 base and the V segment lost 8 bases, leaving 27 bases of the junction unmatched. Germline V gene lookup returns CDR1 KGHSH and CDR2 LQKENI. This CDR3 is CASPTGGDWDRAADRSNQPQHF. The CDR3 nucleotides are TGTGCCAGCCCCACTGGGGGGGACTGGGACAGGGCCGCAGATCGCAGCAATCAGCCCCAGCATTTT.

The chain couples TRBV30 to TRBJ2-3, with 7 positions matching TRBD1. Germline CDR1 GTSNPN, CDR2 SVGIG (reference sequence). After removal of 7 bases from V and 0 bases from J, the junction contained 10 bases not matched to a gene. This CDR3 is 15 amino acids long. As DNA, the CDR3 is TGTGCCTCCCTCGGGACAGTAGGTAGCACAGATACGCAGTATTTT. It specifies CASLGTVGSTDTQYF.

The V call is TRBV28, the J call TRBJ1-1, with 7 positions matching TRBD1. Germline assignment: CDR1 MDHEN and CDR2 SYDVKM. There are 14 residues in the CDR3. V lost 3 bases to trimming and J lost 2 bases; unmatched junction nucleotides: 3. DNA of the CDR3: TGTGCCAGCAGTTTGGGGACAGTTAACACTGAAGCTTTCTTT. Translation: CASSLGTVNTEAFF. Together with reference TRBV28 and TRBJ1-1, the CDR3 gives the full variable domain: DVKVTQSSRYLVKRTGEKVFLECVQDMDHENMFWYRQDPGLGLRLIYFSYDVKMKEKGDIPEGYSVSREKKERFSLILESASTNQTSMYLCASSLGTVNTEAFFGQGTRLTVV.

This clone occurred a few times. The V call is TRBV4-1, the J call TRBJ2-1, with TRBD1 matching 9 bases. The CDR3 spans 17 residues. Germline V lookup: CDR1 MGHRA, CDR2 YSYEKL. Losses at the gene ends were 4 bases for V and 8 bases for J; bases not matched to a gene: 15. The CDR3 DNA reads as TGCGCCAGCAGCCGTGCCCAACCGGGACAGGGTGACTATGAGCAGTTCTTC. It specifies CASSRAQPGQGDYEQFF.

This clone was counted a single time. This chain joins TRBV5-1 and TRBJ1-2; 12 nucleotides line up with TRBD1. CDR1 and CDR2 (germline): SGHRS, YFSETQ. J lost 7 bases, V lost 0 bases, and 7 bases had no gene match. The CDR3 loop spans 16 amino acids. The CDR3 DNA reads TGCGCCAGCAGCTTGGAACCCGGGACAGGGGGCCTTGGCTACACCTTC. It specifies CASSLEPGTGGLGYTF.

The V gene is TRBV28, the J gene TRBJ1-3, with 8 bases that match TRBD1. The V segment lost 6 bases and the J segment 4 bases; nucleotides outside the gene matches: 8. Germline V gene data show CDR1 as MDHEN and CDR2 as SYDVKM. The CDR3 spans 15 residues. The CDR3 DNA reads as TGTGCCAGCAGCTTTCCCCGGGACAGGGGAAACACCATATATTTT. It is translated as CASSFPRDRGNTIYF.

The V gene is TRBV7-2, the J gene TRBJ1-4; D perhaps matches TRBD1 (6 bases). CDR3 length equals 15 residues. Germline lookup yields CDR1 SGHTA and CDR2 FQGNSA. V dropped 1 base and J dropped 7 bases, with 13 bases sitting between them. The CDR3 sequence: CASSLVSGEGEKLFF. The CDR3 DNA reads TGTGCCAGCAGCTTAGTATCAGGGGAGGGTGAAAAACTGTTTTTT. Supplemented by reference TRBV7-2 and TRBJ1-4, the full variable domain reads GAGVSQSPSNKVTEKGKDVELRCDPISGHTALYWYRQSLGQGLEFLIYFQGNSAPDKSGLPSDRFSAERTGGSVSTLTIQRTQQEDSAVYLCASSLVSGEGEKLFFGSGTQLSVL.

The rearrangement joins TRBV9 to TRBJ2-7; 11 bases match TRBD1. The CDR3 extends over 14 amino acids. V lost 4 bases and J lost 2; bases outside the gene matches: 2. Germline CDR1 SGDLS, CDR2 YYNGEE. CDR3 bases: TGTGCCAGCAGCCCGGGACAGGGGGCCTACGAGCAGTACTTC. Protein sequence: CASSPGQGAYEQYF. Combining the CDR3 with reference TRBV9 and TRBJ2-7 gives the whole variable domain DSGVTQTPKHLITATGQRVTLRCSPRSGDLSVYWYQQSLDQGLQFLIQYYNGEERAKGNILERFSAQQFPDLHSELNLSSLELGDSALYFCASSPGQGAYEQYFGPGTRLTVT.